This T cell receptor beta chain was sequenced during a study of blood T cell repertoires in COVID-19. Whole-study context: Acute-phase and convalescent COVID-19 samples originated in the United States, Italy and Spain.

The CDR3 length is 14 residues. V dropped 5 bases and J dropped 1 base, with 8 bases sitting between them. Germline V CDR1 and CDR2: SGHNT, YENEEA. TCRdb keeps only in-frame clones here, not all; method: immunoSEQ multiplex PCR. Among 60,000 to 80,000 clones listed, approximately 84% were seen once. Input material: peripheral blood. The rearrangement joins TRBV11-3 to TRBJ2-2; weak D call: TRBD2 (6 bases). This TCR derives from a man aged 50 to 59 with active COVID-19. Written as DNA, the CDR3 is TGTGCCAGCAGCGGGGGGAGGAACACCGGGGAGCTGTTTTTT. Residues: CASSGGRNTGELFF.